This T cell receptor (beta chain) was obtained from a study of T cell responses to AZD1222 COVID-19 vaccine. The study's findings and limits: White British donors predominated, females outnumbered males, and clonal diversity was possibly underestimated. The reported proportion of spike-specific TCRs targeting unmutated variant regions was nearly half. Researchers report vaccine-associated CD4 TCRs spanning spike, with dominance at 160-218 and 743-854.

Profiled with immunoSEQ multiplex PCR; TCRdb holds only in-frame clones, not every one. There are about 130,000 clones in the sample; roughly 88% occur only once, and approximately 4.5% lies in the top ten. This CDR3 region has 17 residues. V lost 4 bases and J 0 bases, leaving 19 bases between the germline ends. Germline-derived CDR1 and CDR2 are SQVTM and ANQGSEA. In regard to this clone: The antigen is unknown.

The sample consisted of peripheral blood, taken on day 0 of MenACWY control vaccination. The chain is built from TRBV29-1 and TRBJ2-1; D is uncertain. This clonotype originated in an adult in good health. The CDR3 nucleotides are TGCAGCGTTGGCTCGACGGGCTCCTCGAGCTCCTACAATGAGCAGTTCTTC. It encodes CSVGSTGSSSSYNEQFF.